Following are 12 T cell receptor beta chains from one sample sequenced in a study of T cells in narcolepsy. Assay used: immunoSEQ multiplex PCR; TCRdb lists only in-frame clones, some missing. The data hold about 27,000 clones, with about 84% observed a single time. Sequenced input: CD45RA- memory CD4+ T cells from PBMCs. These receptors originate from a human donor with narcolepsy.

This chain links TRBV18 with TRBJ1-1, with D unclear. The CDR3 totals 14 residues. Trimming pared 4 bases from V and 2 bases from J, leaving 11 bases between. Germline V gene data show CDR1 as KGHSH and CDR2 as LQKENI. This chain's CDR3 is CASSRSDGNTEAFF. In nucleotides, the CDR3 is TGTGCCAGCTCACGATCGGACGGCAACACTGAAGCTTTCTTT. The complete variable domain, with remaining parts taken from reference TRBV18 and TRBJ1-1, reads NAGVMQNPRHLVRRRGQEARLRCSPMKGHSHVYWYRQLPEEGLKFMVYLQKENIIDESGMPKERFSAEFPKEGPSILRIQQVVRGDSAAYFCASSRSDGNTEAFFGQGTRLTVV.

This chain links TRBV20-1 with TRBJ1-2; no clear D gene. Germline CDR1 and CDR2: DFQATT and SNEGSKA (reference sequence). V was trimmed by 3 bases and J by 5 bases, leaving 7 bases between them. This CDR3 has 11 amino acids. The CDR3 DNA sequence: TGCAGTGCTAGGGCCGGGTATGGCTACACCTTC. Encoded protein: CSARAGYGYTF.

A single count supports this clone. V is TRBV6-5 and J is TRBJ1-6, with D possibly being TRBD1 (5 bases). This CDR3 spans 14 amino acids. The germline V and J ends were trimmed by 2 bases and 11 bases, with 13 bases remaining between them. CDR1 MNHEY and CDR2 SVGAGI come from the germline V gene. The CDR3 loop reads CASSYGEGETPLHF. The CDR3 DNA is TGTGCCAGCAGTTACGGGGAAGGGGAGACACCCCTCCACTTT.

This rearrangement joins TRBV14 to TRBJ2-6, with a tentative D call TRBD2 (5 bases). CDR1 and CDR2 from the germline V gene are SGHDN and FVKESK. V lost 2 bases and J lost 2, with 10 bases in between. This CDR3 spans 16 amino acids. This CDR3 reads CASSQFLGAGANVLTF. The CDR3 nucleotides are TGTGCCAGCAGCCAATTCCTGGGAGCTGGGGCCAACGTCCTGACTTTC.

The chain couples TRBV6-4 to TRBJ2-5; no definite D call. The CDR3 totals 15 residues. The germline gives CDR1 MRHNA, CDR2 SNTAGT. V was trimmed by 5 bases and J by 3 bases, leaving 16 bases between them. Written as DNA, the CDR3 is TGTGCCAGCAGTAGGCAGTACTACAAGAAAGAGACCCAGTACTTC. Its protein product is CASSRQYYKKETQYF.

The chain employs TRBV6-6 and TRBJ1-2; D uncertain. The ends were cut back, 2 bases at V and 7 bases at J, with 5 bases in the middle. The germline CDR1 and CDR2 sequences are MNHNY and SVGAGI (reference sequence). CDR3 size: 11 residues. CDR3 protein: CASSYRGGYTF. The CDR3 DNA reads as TGTGCCAGCAGTTACCGGGGTGGCTACACCTTC.

The chain employs TRBV7-9 and TRBJ1-6; possibly TRBD1 for D (6 bases). This CDR3 has 16 amino acids. The germline CDR1 and CDR2 sequences are SEHNR and FQNEAQ (reference sequence). V was cut by 5 bases and J by 7 bases, with 18 bases left in between. This CDR3 is CASSKTTGQTNSPLHF. The CDR3 DNA reads as TGTGCCAGCAGCAAAACGACTGGACAGACGAATTCACCCCTCCACTTT.

CDR3 sequence (DNA): TGCAGCGTTGAAAAACAGGGGATCTATGGCTACACCTTC. Its protein product is CSVEKQGIYGYTF. The chain is built from TRBV29-1 and TRBJ1-2, with 7 bases fitting TRBD1. The V and J ends lost 2 bases and 4 bases, in that order; junction bases with no gene match: 4. Germline-derived CDR1 and CDR2 are SQVTM and ANQGSEA. The CDR3 runs 13 residues.

This clone was found a few times. The chain joins TRBV5-1 to TRBJ2-5; TRBD2 matches at 10 bases. Germline loops: CDR1 SGHRS, CDR2 YFSETQ. The CDR3 length is 18 residues. J gave up 2 bases and V 10 bases, and 20 bases lay outside the gene matches. The CDR3: CASAGGQASGGFQETQYF. As DNA, the CDR3 is TGCGCCTCAGCAGGGGGCCAGGCTAGCGGGGGATTTCAAGAGACCCAGTACTTC.

This clone was detected only once. The chain couples TRBV7-9 to TRBJ1-2; possibly TRBD1 for D (6 bases). Between the trimmed V and J ends, which lost 2 bases and 4 bases, there was a span of 20 bases. Germline CDR1 is SEHNR and CDR2 is FQNEAQ (reference sequence). CDR3 length: 17 amino acids. This chain's CDR3 is CASSLRGRGSLRYGYTF. The CDR3, as DNA: TGTGCCAGCAGCTTACGGGGGCGAGGCAGTCTACGCTATGGCTACACCTTC.

CDR3 amino acids: CASSSYSGASYNEQFF. The DNA for the CDR3 is TGTGCCAGCAGCTCTTATAGCGGTGCTTCCTACAATGAGCAGTTCTTC. This chain joins TRBV5-4 and TRBJ2-1; a weak D match, TRBD2 (6 bases). Germline V gene sequence: CDR1 SGHNT, CDR2 YYREEE (reference sequence). The CDR3 spans 16 residues. With 3 bases removed from V and 1 base from J, the gap between germline ends came to 14 bases.

The chain joins TRBV19 to TRBJ1-5; D might be TRBD1 (6 bases). V lost 5 bases and J lost 7, with 15 bases in between. Germline loops: CDR1 LNHDA, CDR2 SQIVND (reference sequence). There are 14 residues in the CDR3. The CDR3 nucleotides are TGTGCCAGTAGTGTAAGGGGCGACAGGCAGCCCCAGCATTTT. This sequence encodes CASSVRGDRQPQHF.